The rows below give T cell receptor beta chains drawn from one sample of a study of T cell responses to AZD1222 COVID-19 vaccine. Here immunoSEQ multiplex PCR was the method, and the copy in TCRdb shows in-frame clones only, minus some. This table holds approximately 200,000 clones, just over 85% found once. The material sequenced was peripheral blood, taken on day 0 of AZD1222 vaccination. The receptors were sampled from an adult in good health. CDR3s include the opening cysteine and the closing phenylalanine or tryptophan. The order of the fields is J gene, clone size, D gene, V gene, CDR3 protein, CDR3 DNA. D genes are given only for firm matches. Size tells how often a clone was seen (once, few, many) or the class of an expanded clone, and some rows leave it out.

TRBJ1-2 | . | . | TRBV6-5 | CASSKDRPTMSYTF | TGTGCCAGCAGTAAGGACAGACCGACTATGAGCTACACCTTC
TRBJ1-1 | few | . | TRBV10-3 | CAISDGVGNTEAFF | TGTGCCATCAGTGACGGAGTCGGGAACACTGAAGCTTTCTTT
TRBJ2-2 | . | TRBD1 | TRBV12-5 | CASGSGQGGPGELFF | TGTGCTAGTGGCTCAGGACAGGGTGGGCCCGGGGAGCTGTTTTTT
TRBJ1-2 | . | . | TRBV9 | CASSVGTDNYGYTF | TGTGCCAGCAGCGTAGGAACAGACAACTATGGCTACACCTTC
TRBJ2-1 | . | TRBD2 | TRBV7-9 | CASSLGLAGEHEQFF | TGTGCCAGCAGCTTAGGACTAGCGGGGGAGCATGAGCAGTTCTTC
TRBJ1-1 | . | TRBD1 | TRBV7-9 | CASSLVTGDTEAFF | TGTGCCAGCAGCTTAGTTACAGGGGACACTGAAGCTTTCTTT
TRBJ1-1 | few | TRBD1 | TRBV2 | CASSAPLTGAGAFF | TGTGCCAGCAGTGCCCCCCTGACAGGGGCCGGAGCTTTCTTT
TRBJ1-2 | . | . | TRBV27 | CASSLSGAGPYGYTF | TGTGCCAGCAGTTTAAGTGGGGCAGGGCCCTATGGCTACACCTTC
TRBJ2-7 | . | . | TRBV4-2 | CASSVTGGYEQYF | TGTGCCAGCTCGGTAACCGGCGGTTACGAGCAGTACTTC
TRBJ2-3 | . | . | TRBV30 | CAWTPLPRTQYF | TGTGCCTGGACCCCCCTCCCTCGGACGCAGTATTTT
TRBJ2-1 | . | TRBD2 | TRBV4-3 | CASSQDGPGGYNNEQFF | TGCGCCAGCAGCCAAGATGGCCCGGGGGGGTACAACAATGAGCAGTTCTTC
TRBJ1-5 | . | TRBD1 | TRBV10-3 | CAISDTGALTHSNQPQHF | TGTGCCATCAGCGATACAGGGGCCCTTACGCATAGCAATCAGCCCCAGCATTTT
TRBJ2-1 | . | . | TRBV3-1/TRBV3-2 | CASSQEAPGPGDEQFF | TGTGCCAGCAGCCAAGAGGCTCCGGGCCCGGGGGATGAGCAGTTCTTC
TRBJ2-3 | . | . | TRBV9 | CASSVDGGPADTQYF | TGTGCCAGCAGCGTAGATGGGGGGCCCGCAGATACGCAGTATTTT